These 5 T cell receptor beta chains were sequenced from one sample in a study of T cell therapy after organ transplantation. No antigen has been identified for these receptors. The time point here: 4-8 weeks after completion of therapy. Method: immunoSEQ multiplex PCR; TCRdb's copy keeps in-frame clones and lacks some. This table holds 15,000 to 20,000 clones, around 82% found once. Sequencing was performed on CD8+ T cells from blood, taken after autologous CMV-specific T cell therapy. These receptors were collected from a human patient who had received a solid organ transplant and had CMV disease. Some T cells may possibly be graft donor cells.

The chain employs TRBV6-5 and TRBJ2-1, with TRBD2 matching over 12 bases. CDR3 length: 15 residues. J lost 7 bases, V lost 1 base, and 2 bases had no gene match. Germline CDR1 and CDR2: MNHEY and SVGAGI. CDR3 in amino acids: CASSYWTSGENEQFF. CDR3 DNA: TGTGCCAGCAGTTACTGGACTAGCGGGGAAAATGAGCAGTTCTTC.

V gene TRBV27 combines with J gene TRBJ2-7, with a tentative D call TRBD1 (7 bases). The CDR3 has 16 residues. Deletions cut 6 bases from V and 9 bases from J, with 27 bases between. Germline values: CDR1 MNHEY, CDR2 SMNVEV (reference sequence). The CDR3 DNA is TGTGCCAGCAGCTCTAGCAACAGGGGAGGCCTAATCGGGCAGTACTTC. Translating gives CASSSSNRGGLIGQYF.

The chain combines TRBV27 with TRBJ2-2; D gene uncertain. Trimming left V 4 bases short and J 0 bases short, with 6 bases between. The CDR3 spans 14 residues. The germline CDR1 and CDR2 sequences are MNHEY and SMNVEV (reference sequence). The CDR3 protein is CASSWQANTGELFF. The CDR3 nucleotides are TGTGCCAGCAGTTGGCAGGCGAACACCGGGGAGCTGTTTTTT.

This chain joins TRBV10-2 and TRBJ1-1; weak D call: TRBD1 (6 bases). The germline gives CDR1 WSHSY, CDR2 SAAADI. This CDR3 comprises 15 residues. The germline V and J ends were trimmed by 0 bases and 10 bases, with 18 bases remaining between them. CDR3 DNA sequence: TGCGCCAGCAGTGAGTCTTATAGGGGGAAAGAAGGAGCTTTCTTT. It codes for CASSESYRGKEGAFF.

This rearrangement joins TRBV14 to TRBJ1-1; D remains unclear. Trimming took 0 bases from V and 1 from J, leaving 12 bases between them. This CDR3 has 16 amino acids. The germline V gene encodes CDR1 SGHDN and CDR2 FVKESK. CDR3 bases: TGTGCCAGCAGCCAAGATGGTTGGAGCCGGAACACTGAAGCTTTCTTT. It codes for CASSQDGWSRNTEAFF.